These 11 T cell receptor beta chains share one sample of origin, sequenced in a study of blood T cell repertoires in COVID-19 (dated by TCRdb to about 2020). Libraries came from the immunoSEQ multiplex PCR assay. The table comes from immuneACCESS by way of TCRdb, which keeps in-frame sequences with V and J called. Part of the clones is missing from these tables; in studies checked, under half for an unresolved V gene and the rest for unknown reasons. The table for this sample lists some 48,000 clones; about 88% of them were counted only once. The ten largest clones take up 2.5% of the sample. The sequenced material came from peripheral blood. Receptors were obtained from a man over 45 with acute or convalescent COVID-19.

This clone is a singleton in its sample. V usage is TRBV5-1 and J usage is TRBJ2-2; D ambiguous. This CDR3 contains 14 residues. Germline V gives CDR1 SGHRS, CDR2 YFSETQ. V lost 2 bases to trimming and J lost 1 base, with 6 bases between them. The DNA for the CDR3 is TGCGCCAGCAGCTTAGCCGGGAACACCGGGGAGCTGTTTTTT. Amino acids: CASSLAGNTGELFF.

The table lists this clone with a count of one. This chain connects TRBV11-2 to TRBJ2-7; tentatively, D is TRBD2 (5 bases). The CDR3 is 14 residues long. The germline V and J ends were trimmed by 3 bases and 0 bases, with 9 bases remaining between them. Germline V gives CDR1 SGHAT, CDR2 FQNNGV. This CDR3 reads CASSFGGLSYEQYF. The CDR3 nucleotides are TGTGCCAGCAGCTTCGGCGGGCTCTCCTACGAGCAGTACTTC.

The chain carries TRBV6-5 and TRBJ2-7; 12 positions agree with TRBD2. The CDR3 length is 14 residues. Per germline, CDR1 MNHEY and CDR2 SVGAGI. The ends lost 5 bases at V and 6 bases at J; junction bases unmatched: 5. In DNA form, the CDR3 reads TGTGCCAGCAGTCTAGCGGGAGGGCATGTCGAGCAGTACTTC. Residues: CASSLAGGHVEQYF.

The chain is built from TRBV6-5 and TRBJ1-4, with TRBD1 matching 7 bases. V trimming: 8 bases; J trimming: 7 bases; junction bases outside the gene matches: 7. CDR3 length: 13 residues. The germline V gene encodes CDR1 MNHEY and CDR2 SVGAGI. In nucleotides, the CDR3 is TGTGCCAGCGGGAGACAGGGTGGTGAAAAACTGTTTTTT. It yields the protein CASGRQGGEKLFF.

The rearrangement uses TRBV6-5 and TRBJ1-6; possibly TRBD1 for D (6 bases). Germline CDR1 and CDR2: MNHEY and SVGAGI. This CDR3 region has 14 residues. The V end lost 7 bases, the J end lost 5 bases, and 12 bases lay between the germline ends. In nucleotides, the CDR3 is TGTGCCAGCACCTCGGCAGGGGATAATTCACCCCTCCACTTT. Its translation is CASTSAGDNSPLHF.

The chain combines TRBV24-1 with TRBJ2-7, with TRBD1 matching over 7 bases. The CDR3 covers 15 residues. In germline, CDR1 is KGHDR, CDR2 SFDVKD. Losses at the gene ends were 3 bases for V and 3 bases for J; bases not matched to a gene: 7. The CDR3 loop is CATSDPRDRNYEQYF. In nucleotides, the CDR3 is TGTGCCACCAGTGATCCCCGGGACAGAAACTACGAGCAGTACTTC.

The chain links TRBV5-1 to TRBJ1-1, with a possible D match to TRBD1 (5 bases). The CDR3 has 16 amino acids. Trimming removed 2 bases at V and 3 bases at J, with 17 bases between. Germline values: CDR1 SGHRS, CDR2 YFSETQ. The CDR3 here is CASSLQAALGHTEAFF. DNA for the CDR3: TGCGCCAGCAGCTTACAGGCTGCTTTGGGGCACACTGAAGCTTTCTTT.

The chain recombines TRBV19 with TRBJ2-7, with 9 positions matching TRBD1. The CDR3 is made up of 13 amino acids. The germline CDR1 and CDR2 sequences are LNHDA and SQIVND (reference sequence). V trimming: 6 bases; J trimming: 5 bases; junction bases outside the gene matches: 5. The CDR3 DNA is TGTGCCAGTAGAGCGGACAGGGGCCACGAGCAGTACTTC. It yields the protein CASRADRGHEQYF.

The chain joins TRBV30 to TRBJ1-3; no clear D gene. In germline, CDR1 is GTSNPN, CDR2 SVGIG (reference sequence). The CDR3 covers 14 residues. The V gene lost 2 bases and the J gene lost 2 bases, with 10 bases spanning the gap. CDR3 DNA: TGTGCCTGGAGTTTGGGCAGTCCTGGAAACACCATATATTTT. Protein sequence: CAWSLGSPGNTIYF.

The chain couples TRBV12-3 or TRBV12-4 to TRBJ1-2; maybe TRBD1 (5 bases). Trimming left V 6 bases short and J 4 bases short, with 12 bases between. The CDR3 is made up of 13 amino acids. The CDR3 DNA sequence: TGTGCCAGCAGGAACACAGGCGGCTATGGCTACACCTTC. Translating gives CASRNTGGYGYTF.

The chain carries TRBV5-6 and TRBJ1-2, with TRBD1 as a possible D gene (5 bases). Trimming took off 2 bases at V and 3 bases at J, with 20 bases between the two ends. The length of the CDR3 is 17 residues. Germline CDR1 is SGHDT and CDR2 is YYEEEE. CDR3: CASSLSFWTLRDYGYTF. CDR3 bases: TGTGCCAGCAGCTTAAGTTTTTGGACATTAAGGGACTATGGCTACACCTTC.